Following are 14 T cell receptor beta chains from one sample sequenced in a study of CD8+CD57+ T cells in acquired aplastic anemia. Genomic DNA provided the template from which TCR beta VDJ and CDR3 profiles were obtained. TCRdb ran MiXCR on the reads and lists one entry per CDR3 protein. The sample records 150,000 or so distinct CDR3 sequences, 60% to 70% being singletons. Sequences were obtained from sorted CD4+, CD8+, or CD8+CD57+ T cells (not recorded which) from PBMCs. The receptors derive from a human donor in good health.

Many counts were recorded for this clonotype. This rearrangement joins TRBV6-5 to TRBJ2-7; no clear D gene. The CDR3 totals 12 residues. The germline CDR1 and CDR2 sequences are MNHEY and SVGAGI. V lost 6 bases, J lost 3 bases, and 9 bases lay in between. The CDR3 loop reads CASSLNRYEQYF. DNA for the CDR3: TGTGCCAGCAGCCTGAATCGCTACGAGCAGTACTTC.

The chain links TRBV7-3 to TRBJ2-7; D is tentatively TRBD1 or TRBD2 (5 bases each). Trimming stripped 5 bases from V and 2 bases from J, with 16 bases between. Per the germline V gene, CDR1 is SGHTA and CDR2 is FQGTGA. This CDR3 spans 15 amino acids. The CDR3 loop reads CASSPASGTPYEQYF. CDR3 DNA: TGTGCCAGCAGCCCAGCCTCAGGGACCCCCTACGAGCAGTACTTC.

The CDR3 bases are TGTGCCAGCAGCGGGCTTTTGGGGTACGAGCAGTACTTC. This encodes CASSGLLGYEQYF. The J gene is TRBJ2-7, the V gene TRBV9; D is undetermined. Germline CDR1 and CDR2: SGDLS and YYNGEE. The CDR3 has 13 amino acids. Trimming removed 3 bases from V and 4 bases from J, with 11 bases in between.

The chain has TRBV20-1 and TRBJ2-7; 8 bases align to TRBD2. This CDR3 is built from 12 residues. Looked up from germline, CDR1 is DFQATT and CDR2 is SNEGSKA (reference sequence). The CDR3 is CSVTSDFLEQYF. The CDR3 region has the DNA TGCAGCGTGACTAGCGACTTCTTGGAGCAGTACTTC.

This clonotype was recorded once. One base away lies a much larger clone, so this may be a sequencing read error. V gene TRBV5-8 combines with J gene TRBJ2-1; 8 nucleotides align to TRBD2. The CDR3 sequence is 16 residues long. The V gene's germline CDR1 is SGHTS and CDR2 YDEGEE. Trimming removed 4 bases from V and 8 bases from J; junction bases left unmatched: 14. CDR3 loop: CASSPIAGYPNDEQFF. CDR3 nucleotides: TGTGCCAGCAGCCCAATAGCGGGATACCCGAACGATGAGCAGTTCTTC.

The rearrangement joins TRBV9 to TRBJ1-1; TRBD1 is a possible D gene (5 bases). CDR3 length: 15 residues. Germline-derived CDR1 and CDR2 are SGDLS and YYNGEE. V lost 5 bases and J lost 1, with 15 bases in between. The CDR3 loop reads CASRRDAQSNTEAFF. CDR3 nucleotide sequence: TGTGCCAGCAGGAGGGACGCTCAGTCGAACACTGAAGCTTTCTTT.

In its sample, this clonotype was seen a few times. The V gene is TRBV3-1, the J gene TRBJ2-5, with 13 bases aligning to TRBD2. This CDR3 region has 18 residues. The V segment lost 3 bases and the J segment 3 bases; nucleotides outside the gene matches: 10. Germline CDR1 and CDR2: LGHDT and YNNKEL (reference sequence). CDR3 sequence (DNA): TGTGCCAGCAGCCATCCCCCCGGACTAGCGGGAGTAGAAGAGACCCAGTACTTC. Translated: CASSHPPGLAGVEETQYF.

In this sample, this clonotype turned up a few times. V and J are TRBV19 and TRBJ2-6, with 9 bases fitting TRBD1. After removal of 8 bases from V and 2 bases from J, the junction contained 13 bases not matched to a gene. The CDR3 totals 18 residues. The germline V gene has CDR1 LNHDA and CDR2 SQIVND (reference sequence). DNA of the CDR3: TGTGCCAGTGAGGGTTGGGGACAGGGTAACCCTGGGGCCAACGTCCTGACTTTC. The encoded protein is CASEGWGQGNPGANVLTF.

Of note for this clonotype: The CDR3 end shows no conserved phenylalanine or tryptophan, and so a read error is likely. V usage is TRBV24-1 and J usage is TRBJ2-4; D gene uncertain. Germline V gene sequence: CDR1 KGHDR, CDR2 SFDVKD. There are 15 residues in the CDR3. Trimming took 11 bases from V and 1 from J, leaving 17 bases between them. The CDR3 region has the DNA TGTGCCAGCAGCGAGACCAAGTGGGCCAAAAACATTCAGTACTCC. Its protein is CASSETKWAKNIQYS.

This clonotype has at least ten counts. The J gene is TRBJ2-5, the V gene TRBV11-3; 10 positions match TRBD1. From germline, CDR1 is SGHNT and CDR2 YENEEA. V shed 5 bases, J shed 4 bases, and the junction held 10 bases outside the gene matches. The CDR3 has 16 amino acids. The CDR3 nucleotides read TGTGCCAGCAGCGGTTGGACAGGGGGTAGGGGAGAGACCCAGTACTTC. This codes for CASSGWTGGRGETQYF.

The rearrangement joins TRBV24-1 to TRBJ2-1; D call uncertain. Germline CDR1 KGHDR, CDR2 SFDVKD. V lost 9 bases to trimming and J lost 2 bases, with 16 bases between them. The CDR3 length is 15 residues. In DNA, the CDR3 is TGTGCCACCGCCGAAGATAGCAAGACCTACAATGAGCAGTTCTTC. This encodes CATAEDSKTYNEQFF.

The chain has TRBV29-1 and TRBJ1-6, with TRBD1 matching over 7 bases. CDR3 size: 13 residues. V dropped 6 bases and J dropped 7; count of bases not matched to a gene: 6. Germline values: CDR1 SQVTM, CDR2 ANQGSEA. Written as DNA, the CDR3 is TGCAGCGTCACGACAGGGACGAATTCACCCCTCCACTTT. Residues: CSVTTGTNSPLHF.

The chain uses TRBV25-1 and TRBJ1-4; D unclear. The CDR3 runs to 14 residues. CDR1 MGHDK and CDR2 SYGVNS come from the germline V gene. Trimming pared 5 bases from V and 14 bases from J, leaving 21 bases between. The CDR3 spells CASSYDRTTPLLFF. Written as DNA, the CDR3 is TGTGCCAGCAGTTACGATCGTACAACCCCTCTCCTGTTTTTT. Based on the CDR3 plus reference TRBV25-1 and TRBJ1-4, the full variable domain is EADIYQTPRYLVIGTGKKITLECSQTMGHDKMYWYQQDPGMELHLIHYSYGVNSTEKGDLSSESTVSRIRTEHFPLTLESARPSHTSQYLCASSYDRTTPLLFFGSGTQLSVL.

CDR3 sequence: CAINGKGGIQETQYF. In DNA, the CDR3 is TGTGCCATAAATGGCAAAGGCGGGATACAAGAGACCCAGTACTTC. The V gene is TRBV10-3, the J gene TRBJ2-5, with a possible D match to TRBD2 (6 bases). V was clipped by 9 bases and J by 2 bases, with 19 bases between them. Germline CDR1 reads ENHRY; CDR2 reads SYGVKD. The CDR3 is 15 residues long.